Following are 3 T cell receptor beta chains from one sample sequenced in a study of CD8+ T cells in alopecia areata. Sequencing templates came from extracted RNA that was reverse transcribed into cDNA. Data came from immunoSEQ multiplex PCR; TCRdb stores just in-frame clones and leaves some out. The table shows under 350,000 clones, with 58% occurring only once. Noted treatment: oral pan-JAK inhibitor, 5-10 mg twice daily. The source was CD4+ T cells sorted from blood, collected at week 24, from a patient treated with tofacitinib. These TCRs come from a human donor with alopecia areata.

CDR3 in amino acids: CSARGDFTDTQYF. Here the CDR3 DNA reads TGCAGCGCTCGCGGGGATTTCACAGATACGCAGTATTTT. J is TRBJ2-3 and V is TRBV29-1, with D tentatively TRBD2 (6 bases). The CDR3 consists of 13 residues. Germline V lookup: CDR1 SQVTM, CDR2 ANQGSEA. Trimming took 7 bases from V and 2 from J, leaving 13 bases between them.

The chain uses TRBV30 and TRBJ2-1; D is perhaps TRBD2 (6 bases). Trimming took 3 bases from V and 4 from J, leaving 19 bases between them. This CDR3 is built from 16 residues. CDR1 is GTSNPN and CDR2 is SVGIG in the germline V gene (reference sequence). The CDR3 loop reads CAWRLPQWSGYNEQFF. The CDR3 region has the DNA TGTGCCTGGAGACTGCCCCAATGGAGCGGGTACAATGAGCAGTTCTTC. The entire variable domain, with the rest obtained from reference TRBV30 and TRBJ2-1, is as follows: SQTIHQWPATLVQPVGSPLSLECTVEGTSNPNLYWYRQAAGRGLQLLFYSVGIGQISSEVPQNLSASRPQDRQFILSSKKLLLSDSGFYLCAWRLPQWSGYNEQFFGPGTRLTVL.

This sequence joins TRBV5-4 and TRBJ2-5, with D maybe TRBD1 (6 bases). The CDR3 loop spans 15 amino acids. Germline values: CDR1 SGHNT, CDR2 YYREEE (reference sequence). The V end lost 3 bases, the J end lost 5 bases, and 17 bases lay between the germline ends. The CDR3 sequence is CASSSSGHRAETQYF. In nucleotides, the CDR3 is TGTGCCAGCAGCTCCTCGGGACACCGCGCGGAGACCCAGTACTTC.